Shown below are 9 T cell receptor beta chains from a single sample sequenced in a study of cytomegalovirus exposure and HLA in healthy donors. Amplification used 60 Vbeta primers and 13 Jbeta primers. The protocol was immunoSEQ multiplex PCR, while the TCRdb copy is restricted to in-frame clones and leaves out a portion. The sample carries approximately 240,000 clones, 70% to 85% recorded once. The sample consisted of PBMCs. These receptors all come from a woman aged 40 to 50 in good health and CMV-seronegative.

Only one count was recorded for this clone. The rearrangement joins TRBV19 to TRBJ2-2; 7 nucleotides line up with TRBD1. In germline, CDR1 is LNHDA, CDR2 SQIVND (reference sequence). Trimming took 1 base from V and 7 from J; bases not matched to a gene: 6. The CDR3 length is 15 residues. In DNA form, the CDR3 reads TGTGCCAGTAGTATAGGTGACAGGGTAGGCGGGGAGCTGTTTTTT. Residues: CASSIGDRVGGELFF.

In DNA, the CDR3 is TGTGCCAGCAGCCAAGTCTCTGCCTCCATCCCCCTAAGCTCCTACAATGAGCAGTTCTTC. Protein: CASSQVSASIPLSSYNEQFF. The chain carries TRBV4-2 and TRBJ2-1; D uncertain. Trimming took off 1 base at V and 0 bases at J, with 22 bases between the two ends. There are 20 residues in the CDR3. Germline CDR1 LGHNA, CDR2 YNFKEQ.

This sequence joins TRBV5-1 and TRBJ1-1; D call uncertain. V lost 0 bases, J lost 5 bases, and 8 bases lay in between. Germline lookup yields CDR1 SGHRS and CDR2 YFSETQ. The CDR3 contains 13 residues. The CDR3 sequence: CASSLGAGTEAFF. As DNA, the CDR3 is TGCGCCAGCAGCTTGGGGGCGGGAACTGAAGCTTTCTTT.

This clone was recorded a few times. V gene TRBV19 combines with J gene TRBJ1-1, with a weak D call TRBD1 (6 bases). V gave up 8 bases and J gave up 3 bases, with 19 bases separating them. The CDR3 totals 15 residues. CDR1 and CDR2 from the germline V gene are LNHDA and SQIVND (reference sequence). CDR3 in DNA: TGTGCCAGTGATCTGACAGGACATGATGACACTGAAGCTTTCTTT. It encodes CASDLTGHDDTEAFF.

The chain joins TRBV18 to TRBJ1-2, with D possibly TRBD1 on 6 matching bases. The V end was cut by 1 base, the J end by 6 bases, with 9 bases between. This CDR3 region has 13 residues. The germline V gene encodes CDR1 KGHSH and CDR2 LQKENI. CDR3 in DNA: TGTGCCAGCTCACCACAACAGGGCCATGGCTACACCTTC. Its protein product is CASSPQQGHGYTF.

The chain uses TRBV25-1 and TRBJ2-7; D unresolved. CDR1 and CDR2 (germline): MGHDK, SYGVNS. This CDR3 contains 15 residues. V was cut by 7 bases and J by 2 bases, with 18 bases left in between. The CDR3 is CASTPNYPTTYEQYF. The CDR3 nucleotides are TGTGCCAGCACTCCTAATTACCCCACCACCTACGAGCAGTACTTC.

The chain has TRBV6-5 and TRBJ2-5, with D possibly matching TRBD1 (7 bases). The tail of the sequence fits TRBJ2-7 better, so the J call may be wrong. The length of the CDR3 is 16 residues. Per the germline V gene, CDR1 is MNHEY and CDR2 is SVGAGI. The CDR3 DNA reads as TGTGCCAGCAGTTACTCCCCTCAACAGGGGAGGTACGAGCAGTACTTC. This codes for CASSYSPQQGRYEQYF.

The chain couples TRBV11-3 to TRBJ2-7, with TRBD1 matching over 7 bases. Germline assignment: CDR1 SGHNT and CDR2 YENEEA. With V trimmed by 5 bases and J by 6 bases, 4 bases remained unmatched. The length of the CDR3 is 12 residues. CDR3 coding DNA: TGTGCCAGCAGCCGAAAGGGGGCCGAGCAGTACTTC. This codes for CASSRKGAEQYF.

Only one count was recorded for this clone. The junction does not match germline at one end; this may be a read error. The V gene is TRBV7-7, the J gene TRBJ2-5; D is perhaps TRBD2 (6 bases). The CDR3 contains 15 residues. CDR1 and CDR2 from the germline V gene are SSHAT and FNYEAQ (reference sequence). CDR3 coding DNA: TGTGCTAGCAGCTTAAACCGGGACTACCAAGAGACCCAGTACTTC. Encoded protein: CASSLNRDYQETQYF. The full variable domain, completed using reference TRBV7-7 and TRBJ2-5, is GAGVSQSPRYKVTKRGQDVTLRCDPISSHATLYWYQQALGQGPEFLTYFNYEAQPDKSGLPSDRFSAERPEGSISTLTIQRTEQRDSAMYRCASSLNRDYQETQYFGPGTRLLVL.